These 30 T cell receptor beta chains share one sample of origin, sequenced in a study of control samples from healthy donors and cancer patients. Repertoires were generated with immunoSEQ multiplex PCR, while TCRdb's copy carries only in-frame clones and drops some. In the table there are fewer than 200,000 clones, just over 85% of which are singletons. The sample consisted of blood. The origin of the receptors is a woman in her 30s in good health.

V and J are TRBV5-1 and TRBJ2-2; 9 positions match TRBD1. V dropped 4 bases and J dropped 6; count of bases not matched to a gene: 13. Germline CDR1 and CDR2: SGHRS and YFSETQ. CDR3 length: 17 residues. The CDR3, as DNA: TGCGCCAGCAGCGCATGGGGCACAGGGGGCGATTCCGGGGAGCTGTTTTTT. Encoded protein: CASSAWGTGGDSGELFF.

This chain links TRBV6-5 with TRBJ1-1, with 7 nucleotides matching TRBD1. The V gene's germline CDR1 is MNHEY and CDR2 SVGAGI. This CDR3 has 15 amino acids. The V gene end was trimmed by 5 bases and the J gene end by 1 base; junction bases not matched to a gene: 7. CDR3 amino acids: CASSPSGTANTEAFF. CDR3 sequence (DNA): TGTGCCAGCAGTCCTTCTGGGACAGCGAACACTGAAGCTTTCTTT.

This clone was recorded a few times. The chain joins TRBV7-2 to TRBJ2-2, with a possible D match to TRBD2 (6 bases). Trimming took 2 bases from V and 5 from J, leaving 12 bases between them. Germline assignment: CDR1 SGHTA and CDR2 FQGNSA. This CDR3 comprises 15 residues. The CDR3 loop reads CASSLRAGRTGELFF. CDR3 DNA sequence: TGTGCCAGCAGCTTAAGGGCGGGAAGGACCGGGGAGCTGTTTTTT.

The chain recombines TRBV7-2 with TRBJ1-2, with D perhaps TRBD1 (5 bases). V dropped 2 bases and J dropped 7 bases, with 20 bases sitting between them. The germline V gene has CDR1 SGHTA and CDR2 FQGNSA. The CDR3 totals 16 residues. The CDR3 DNA sequence: TGTGCCAGCAGCTTACAGGGACCCACGGTAATGGGTGGCTACACCTTC. It is translated as CASSLQGPTVMGGYTF.

This chain uses TRBV6-2 or TRBV6-3 with TRBJ1-1, with TRBD1 matching 7 bases. J was trimmed by 0 bases and V by 2 bases; bases with no gene match: 12. Germline V lookup: CDR1 MNHEY, CDR2 SVGEGT. CDR3 length equals 18 residues. In nucleotides, the CDR3 is TGTGCCAGCAGTTACCCCCGGGACAGTGGGTTAATGAACACTGAAGCTTTCTTT. It yields the protein CASSYPRDSGLMNTEAFF.

This CDR3 is CASSLGQGWAHEQYF. The CDR3 coding sequence is TGTGCCAGCAGTTTAGGTCAGGGGTGGGCCCACGAGCAGTACTTC. The chain recombines TRBV28 with TRBJ2-7; a possible D gene is TRBD1 (6 bases). The V gene's germline CDR1 is MDHEN and CDR2 SYDVKM. Trimming left V 2 bases short and J 5 bases short, with 16 bases between. The CDR3 covers 15 residues.

The rearrangement links TRBV7-9 to TRBJ2-1, with TRBD2 as a possible D gene (7 bases). The CDR3 runs 15 residues. Trimming left V 4 bases short and J 8 bases short, with 18 bases between. From germline, CDR1 is SEHNR and CDR2 FQNEAQ (reference sequence). The CDR3 here is CASSYQRGGDDEQFF. The CDR3 DNA is TGTGCCAGCAGCTACCAGCGAGGGGGGGACGATGAGCAGTTCTTC.

The gene calls are TRBV2 and TRBJ2-5, with 8 bases fitting TRBD2. Germline CDR1 and CDR2: SNHLY and FYNNEI. CDR3 length: 17 amino acids. Trimming removed 6 bases from V and 3 bases from J; junction bases left unmatched: 15. Here the CDR3 reads CASRFFAGGGKEETQYF. In DNA form, the CDR3 reads TGTGCCAGCAGATTTTTCGCTGGCGGGGGGAAAGAAGAGACCCAGTACTTC.

The rearrangement uses TRBV11-2 and TRBJ2-7; D is perhaps TRBD2 (6 bases). The CDR3 is 13 residues long. The germline gives CDR1 SGHAT, CDR2 FQNNGV. The ends were cut back, 6 bases at V and 6 bases at J, with 15 bases in the middle. CDR3: CASSPFSGGEQYV. The CDR3 DNA follows: TGTGCCAGCAGTCCTTTTAGCGGAGGCGAGCAGTACGTC.

The chain carries TRBV13 and TRBJ1-2, with D perhaps matching TRBD1 (6 bases). V lost 5 bases and J lost 6, with 16 bases in between. Germline V CDR1 and CDR2: PRHDT, FYEKMQ (reference sequence). This CDR3 is built from 14 residues. This chain's CDR3 is CASSRRGEFNGYTF. The CDR3 DNA follows: TGTGCCAGCAGCCGCAGGGGAGAGTTTAATGGCTACACCTTC.

This clone has only a few counts. This chain's CDR3 is CASSLSGDYQPQHF. As DNA, the CDR3 is TGTGCCAGCAGTTTATCGGGGGATTATCAGCCCCAGCATTTT. The V gene is TRBV27, the J gene TRBJ1-5; D might be TRBD1 (5 bases). This CDR3 comprises 14 residues. Trimming left V 0 bases short and J 5 bases short, with 8 bases between. Germline CDR1 is MNHEY and CDR2 is SMNVEV (reference sequence).

The rearrangement joins TRBV7-9 to TRBJ2-1, with 7 bases fitting TRBD1. The CDR3 runs to 15 residues. Germline V gene sequence: CDR1 SEHNR, CDR2 FQNEAQ (reference sequence). Trimming cost V 6 bases and J 1 base; bases outside gene matches: 6. CDR3 DNA: TGTGCCAGCAGAAGAGGGGGCGAGTCCTACAATGAGCAGTTCTTC. Amino acids: CASRRGGESYNEQFF.

The J gene is TRBJ2-7, the V gene TRBV7-9; a possible D gene is TRBD1 (6 bases). Trimming took 4 bases from V and 0 from J, leaving 10 bases between them. The CDR3 sequence is 14 residues long. The V gene's germline CDR1 is SEHNR and CDR2 FQNEAQ (reference sequence). CDR3 coding DNA: TGTGCCAGCAGCTCCACAGGGAGCTCCTACGAGCAGTACTTC. Its translation is CASSSTGSSYEQYF.

The chain is built from TRBV30 and TRBJ1-2; D is unresolved. The CDR3 runs 13 residues. Trimming removed 1 base from V and 2 bases from J, with 8 bases in between. CDR1 and CDR2 (germline): GTSNPN, SVGIG (reference sequence). The DNA of the CDR3 is TGTGCCTGGAGTGCAGGACGGAACTATGGCTACACCTTC. Translated: CAWSAGRNYGYTF.

The CDR3 region has the DNA TGTGCCAGCAGTGAAGGGGGTGCGGGAAACACTGAAGCTTTCTTT. Translated, it gives CASSEGGAGNTEAFF. This chain uses TRBV2 with TRBJ1-1, with unresolved D. Germline V gene lookup returns CDR1 SNHLY and CDR2 FYNNEI. Trimming pared 1 base from V and 2 bases from J, leaving 11 bases between. The CDR3 is 15 amino acids.

The chain carries TRBV4-1 and TRBJ1-5, with D tentatively TRBD1 (6 bases). V lost 1 base and J 2 bases, leaving 12 bases between the germline ends. Germline CDR1 reads MGHRA; CDR2 reads YSYEKL. This CDR3 comprises 16 residues. This CDR3 is CASSQGTVIGNQPQHF. DNA of the CDR3: TGCGCCAGCAGCCAAGGGACAGTTATTGGCAATCAGCCCCAGCATTTT.

This clone has only a few counts. The chain uses TRBV5-6 and TRBJ1-4; the D is unclear. In germline, CDR1 is SGHDT, CDR2 YYEEEE. V was pared by 0 bases and J by 8 bases, with 8 bases between. CDR3 length equals 13 residues. The CDR3 sequence: CASSLVVLEKLFF. In DNA, the CDR3 is TGTGCCAGCAGCTTGGTAGTTTTGGAAAAACTGTTTTTT.

The V call is TRBV7-8, the J call TRBJ1-2; D remains unclear. Germline CDR1 and CDR2: SGHVS and FQNEAQ. V was trimmed by 4 bases and J by 6 bases, leaving 12 bases between them. This CDR3 region has 13 residues. CDR3 nucleotide sequence: TGTGCCAGCAGCTCGAGGCTCAGTAATGGCTACACCTTC. Its protein product is CASSSRLSNGYTF.

This rearrangement joins TRBV15 to TRBJ2-3; 12 bases fit TRBD2. The CDR3 has 16 amino acids. The V and J ends lost 1 base and 5 bases, in that order; junction bases with no gene match: 4. Germline V gene lookup returns CDR1 LNHNV and CDR2 YYDKDF (reference sequence). CDR3 sequence reads: CATSRVLLAGGDTQYF. DNA of the CDR3: TGTGCCACCAGCAGAGTTTTACTAGCGGGAGGAGATACGCAGTATTTT.

The chain has TRBV28 and TRBJ2-2; D is unclear. V was clipped by 2 bases and J by 0 bases, with 7 bases between them. CDR3 size: 15 residues. CDR1 MDHEN and CDR2 SYDVKM come from the germline V gene. In DNA form, the CDR3 reads TGTGCCAGCAGTTTAAGTCTAGCGAACACCGGGGAGCTGTTTTTT. Translating it yields CASSLSLANTGELFF.

This clone was found a few times. The chain couples TRBV14 to TRBJ1-6; 7 bases align to TRBD1. The germline gives CDR1 SGHDN, CDR2 FVKESK. CDR3 length equals 14 residues. Unmatched junction bases numbered 5, after V lost 6 bases and J lost 6 bases. CDR3 in amino acids: CASSHRGGNSPLHF. The CDR3 DNA follows: TGTGCCAGCAGTCACAGGGGTGGTAATTCACCCCTCCACTTT.

The chain couples TRBV15 to TRBJ2-3; D is perhaps TRBD2 (6 bases). Germline assignment: CDR1 LNHNV and CDR2 YYDKDF (reference sequence). CDR3 length: 13 amino acids. V shed 3 bases and J shed 12 bases, with 16 bases lying between them. The CDR3 spells CATSREKGGPQYF. The DNA of the CDR3 is TGTGCCACCAGCAGGGAGAAGGGAGGTCCACAGTATTTT.

The V and J genes are TRBV15 and TRBJ1-1; D perhaps matches TRBD1 (5 bases). This CDR3 has 13 residues. With 5 bases removed from V and 3 bases from J, the gap between germline ends came to 10 bases. Germline assignment: CDR1 LNHNV and CDR2 YYDKDF (reference sequence). Here the CDR3 reads CATSERGHTEAFF. CDR3 bases: TGTGCCACCAGCGAGAGGGGTCACACTGAAGCTTTCTTT.

V is TRBV29-1 and J is TRBJ2-7, with 15 bases matching TRBD2. The CDR3 has 15 amino acids. Germline CDR1 is SQVTM and CDR2 is ANQGSEA. The J segment lost 3 bases and the V segment lost 1 base, leaving 1 base of the junction unmatched. In DNA, the CDR3 is TGCAGCGTTGAAGGGACTAGCGGGAGGGACTACGAGCAGTACTTC. Its protein product is CSVEGTSGRDYEQYF.

The chain carries TRBV9 and TRBJ1-1; unclear D gene. Germline V gives CDR1 SGDLS, CDR2 YYNGEE. This CDR3 comprises 13 residues. V lost 0 bases, J lost 5 bases, and 8 bases lay in between. CDR3 sequence reads: CASSVALRTEAFF. DNA for the CDR3: TGTGCCAGCAGCGTAGCCTTGCGAACTGAAGCTTTCTTT.

The V gene is TRBV6-2 or TRBV6-3, the J gene TRBJ2-7; tentatively, D is TRBD1 (5 bases). Germline assignment: CDR1 MNHEY and CDR2 SVGEGT. The CDR3 loop spans 13 amino acids. Trimming shortened V by 2 bases and J by 6 bases, and 11 bases separated the two germline ends. CDR3 DNA sequence: TGTGCCAGCAGTTACCTTAGGGGTGGCGAGCAGTACTTC. Translation gives CASSYLRGGEQYF.

The chain uses TRBV30 and TRBJ1-6, with D possibly TRBD1 on 5 matching bases. V was shortened by 2 bases and J by 7 bases, with 9 bases between the two germline ends. This CDR3 comprises 13 residues. Germline CDR1 is GTSNPN and CDR2 is SVGIG (reference sequence). The CDR3 DNA reads as TGTGCCTGGAGTAGGGGAGAAAATTCACCCCTCCACTTT. Protein: CAWSRGENSPLHF.

V gene TRBV2 combines with J gene TRBJ1-2; D unresolved. This CDR3 contains 14 residues. With 1 base removed from V and 8 bases from J, the gap between germline ends came to 14 bases. Looked up from germline, CDR1 is SNHLY and CDR2 is FYNNEI. The CDR3 nucleotides read TGTGCCAGCAGTGAAGAACGGGGTGGCCACGGCTACACCTTC. Encoded protein: CASSEERGGHGYTF.

This chain uses TRBV9 with TRBJ1-1; D call uncertain. Germline loops: CDR1 SGDLS, CDR2 YYNGEE. V lost 3 bases to trimming and J lost 9 bases, with 27 bases between them. The CDR3 has 17 amino acids. CDR3 DNA: TGTGCCAGCAGCGCAGAGATGGATACGACGGTTTCCGACCAAGCTTTCTTT. Protein product: CASSAEMDTTVSDQAFF.

The chain uses TRBV7-9 and TRBJ2-1; D is possibly TRBD1 (5 bases). Germline lookup yields CDR1 SEHNR and CDR2 FQNEAQ (reference sequence). Trimming removed 0 bases at V and 4 bases at J, with 10 bases between. The CDR3 is 15 amino acids. CDR3 protein: CASSLAQGAYNEQFF. As DNA, the CDR3 is TGTGCCAGCAGCTTAGCGCAAGGGGCATACAATGAGCAGTTCTTC.